This T cell receptor beta chain originates from a study of shared clonotypes between healthy human individuals (dated by TCRdb to the early 2020s). Some background on the complete study: A couple of women and three men aged 18 to 49 years were included in the cohort. To increase sequencing depth and limit assay-specific biases, different laboratories used diverse techniques to prepare libraries and sequence TCR repertoires. Per donor, leukapheresis produced somewhere between about 0.94 and 9.5 billion PBMCs. The study deeply sequenced blood TCR repertoires of several healthy adults to estimate repertoire size and the extent of clonotype sharing between individuals. For each donor, CD4 naive and CD4 memory were each run on three plates, CD8 naive on two plates, and CD8 memory on one plate.

Beyond this particular receptor, the publication reports: Because the study included only a small number of donors, the genetic and exposure-history diversity represented was limited. Rarefaction of sorted-subset datasets indicated incomplete sequencing despite the large sequencing depth. Pairwise subsampling indicated that sequencing depth was expected to affect the degree of clonotype sharing among donors. Sampling was limited to blood, and TCR repertoires in tissue likely differ from TCR repertoires in blood. Naive subsets generally had larger estimated clonotype richness than memory subsets did. Higher generation probabilities were observed for clonotypes shared by all four sorted-subset donors than for non-shared clonotypes. Across a few donors, approximately 5% of naive CD4, approximately 3.6% of naive CD8, under 2.5% of memory CD4, and about 0.44% of memory CD8 clonotypes were shared.

TCR CDR3 regions were amplified from genomic DNA by multiplex PCR using the deep immunoSEQ assay. For each cell subset, the extracted genomic DNA was distributed evenly across all wells of several immunoSEQ 96-well plates, and each plate served as one replicate. For sorted subsets, each replicate PCR was loaded with approximately 0.2 ug genomic DNA, equivalent to 25,000 to 35,000 T cell genomes. Purified libraries were measured with a Qubit 3.0 fluorometer, size-checked on a Bioanalyzer 2100, and measured again with the KAPA Library Quantification kit. Every immunoSEQ 96-well plate was sequenced on a separate single-read 150-cycle Illumina NextSeq 550 flow cell. Concerning the study's data processing: Because only junctional sequences without quality scores were contained in the immunoSEQ output, filtering matching that applied to full-length reads could not be performed. Sequences were annotated with PyIR, a Python wrapper for IgBLAST v1.9, and V/J genes and CDR3 were assigned using IMGT germline references. Reads were filtered out if the reads had weak V/J assignments (E-value above 1e-6), no CDR3, stop codons, out-of-frame junctions, or ambiguous translated residues. V3J clonotypes were defined by identical inferred V gene, J gene, and CDR3 amino acid sequence. The percentage overlap between two repertoires was calculated by dividing the number of shared unique clonotypes by the size of the smaller repertoire. Richness of each repertoire was evaluated using RTK rarefaction, the Chao1 estimator, and Recon v2.1 estimates of unobserved clonotypes. OLGA was used to compute generation probabilities for all TCRbeta clonotypes that the gDNA method yielded from a few donors. The source is immuneACCESS, and TCRdb retained only in-frame sequences with V and J called. Part of the clones is not carried over; for the studies checked, unresolved V genes explain less than half of this, and the remainder is unexplained. That table gives V, J and clone size, and the DNA gave D and trimming. This sample gives some 690,000 clones in total; roughly 91% of them show up just once. The top ten clonotypes cover 30% to 40% of the sample.

The donors were healthy, HIV-negative adults who had no recently reported acute infections or vaccinations. Only Caucasian adults living in Nashville, Tennessee, USA were represented among the donors. CD8 memory samples were composed of magnetically selected CD45RO+ cells combined with CCR7-negative CD45RA+ effector memory (TemRA) cells. Blood was collected by leukapheresis, and PBMCs were isolated by Ficoll-Histopaque density gradient centrifugation and then cryopreserved in liquid nitrogen vapor phase. Purity and quantity of every magnetically sorted T cell population were checked by analytical flow cytometry. From each sorted fraction, genomic DNA was isolated and quantified by UV absorbance on a Nanodrop 2000c. Worth noting for this clone: No cognate antigen has been identified for it. No much larger clone exists at a distance of one base, and base qualities are not known.

This TCR was recovered from a young man in good health. Some clones in this sample may be carry-over from other donors' samples. The sequencing sample was made of memory CD8+ T cells from PBMCs. The intended sense of this specimen's cell subset or site label: CD45RO+ cells pooled with CCR7-negative TemRA cells.

For the CDR3, the sequence is CASGSWDREAYGYTF. The sequenced DNA is TGTGCTAGTGGTTCGTGGGACAGGGAAGCCTATGGCTACACCTTC. The rearrangement combines TRBV12-5 with TRBJ1-2; 9 bases in the middle match TRBD1. Relative to germline, V is missing 4 bases and J is missing 4 bases, with 7 bases of the junction outside any gene match. The CDR3 goes from the cysteine to the phenylalanine over 15 residues. The sequence is cut down to CDR3 DNA, 45 bases in frame from base 1. CDR1 LGHNT and CDR2 FRNRAP are derived from the germline V gene.